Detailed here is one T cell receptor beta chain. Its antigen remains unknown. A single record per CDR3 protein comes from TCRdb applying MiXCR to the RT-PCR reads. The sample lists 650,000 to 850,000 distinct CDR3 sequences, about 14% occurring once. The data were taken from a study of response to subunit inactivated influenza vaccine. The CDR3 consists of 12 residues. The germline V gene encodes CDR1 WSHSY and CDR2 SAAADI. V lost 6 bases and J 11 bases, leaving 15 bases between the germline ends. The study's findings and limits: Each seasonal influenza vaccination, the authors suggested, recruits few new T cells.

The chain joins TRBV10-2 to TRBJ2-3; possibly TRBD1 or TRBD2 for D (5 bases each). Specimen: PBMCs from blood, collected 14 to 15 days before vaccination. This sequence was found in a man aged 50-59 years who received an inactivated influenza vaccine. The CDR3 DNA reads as TGCGCCAGCAGCGAGGGACGCCTCAGGCAGTATTTT. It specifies CASSEGRLRQYF.